This T cell receptor beta chain is drawn from a study of beta chain features in type 1 diabetes. Germline V lookup: CDR1 MNHEY, CDR2 SMNVEV (reference sequence). The CDR3 loop spans 15 amino acids. Trimming shortened V by 0 bases and J by 2 bases, and 10 bases separated the two germline ends. Per donor, one heparinised blood draw averaged about 116 mL. It was via CD45RO/CCR7/CD25/CD127/CD95/CD27 that CD4+ naive, central memory, regulatory and stem cell-like memory cells were sorted. TCRB transcripts that were expressed got sequenced, as all of the isolated RNA had been reverse transcribed. TCRdb keeps only in-frame clones here, not all; method: immunoSEQ multiplex PCR. The data show around 430,000 clones, with 30% seen just once and about 0.065% held by the top ten.

The specimen was naive CD4+ T cells from blood. This sequence was found in a man aged 18 to 35 in good health. The V gene is TRBV27, the J gene TRBJ2-5; D may be TRBD1 (5 bases). The CDR3 protein is CASSLSRTYQETQYF. CDR3 bases: TGTGCCAGCAGTTTATCTAGGACATATCAAGAGACCCAGTACTTC.